This T cell receptor (beta chain) was captured by sequencing in a study of T cell repertoires in cytomegalovirus infection. Study-wide context: Both CMV infection and a matching HLA type were indicated by public TCR beta signatures. Study-wide findings and caveats: The study found HLA-C-restricted CMV-specific TCR beta clonotypes dominating the ex vivo response.

Comments on this clonotype: The antigen is unknown.

Using its own MiXCR run on the reads, TCRdb lists one record per CDR3 protein. The data contain 400,000 to 600,000 distinct CDR3 sequences, about two fifths of them seen just once; the ten biggest clones take up around 45%. This CDR3 region has 14 residues. Trimming stripped 4 bases from V and 4 bases from J, with 14 bases between. The chain employs TRBV12-3 or TRBV12-4 and TRBJ2-7; D not certain. This clonotype was obtained from a human donor in good health (CMV status not recorded). Some clones in this sample may be carry-over from other donors' samples. The source was cultured PBMCs, collected from culture after CMV antigen stimulation. The CDR3 region is CASSSPLRNYEQYF. Written as DNA, the CDR3 is TGTGCCAGCAGTTCCCCCCTACGGAATTACGAGCAGTACTTC.